These 14 T cell receptor beta chains were all obtained from the same sample, sequenced in a study of blood T cell repertoires in COVID-19. Only in-frame clones appear in the TCRdb table, and some are missing; sequencing was by immunoSEQ multiplex PCR. The table lists 350,000 to 450,000 clones, around 85% of them singletons, with 3% to 4% in the top ten. The sample was peripheral blood. Receptors originate from a woman aged 18-29 years with acute or convalescent COVID-19.

The genes are TRBV9 and TRBJ1-5; D not certain. V was cut by 0 bases and J by 3 bases, with 7 bases left in between. Germline V CDR1 and CDR2: SGDLS, YYNGEE. The CDR3 runs 14 residues. CDR3 residues: CASSVGTLNQPQHF. The CDR3 DNA reads TGTGCCAGCAGCGTAGGCACTCTCAATCAGCCCCAGCATTTT.

The chain employs TRBV24-1 and TRBJ1-5; D perhaps matches TRBD1 (5 bases). Trimming removed 9 bases from V and 6 bases from J, with 14 bases in between. Germline CDR1 and CDR2: KGHDR and SFDVKD. This CDR3 has 13 residues. The CDR3 nucleotides read TGTGCCACCGGAAGGGGTGCCGGTCAGCCCCAGCATTTT. Amino acids: CATGRGAGQPQHF.

The chain carries TRBV11-2 and TRBJ2-2, with D hard to call. This CDR3 has 12 amino acids. The germline V gene has CDR1 SGHAT and CDR2 FQNNGV. V was pared by 5 bases and J by 1 base, with 2 bases between. The CDR3: CASSRNTGELFF. CDR3 nucleotide sequence: TGTGCCAGCAGCCGGAACACCGGGGAGCTGTTTTTT.

The V call is TRBV27, the J call TRBJ2-1, with TRBD2 matching 7 bases. In germline, CDR1 is MNHEY, CDR2 SMNVEV (reference sequence). The CDR3 covers 15 residues. The ends lost 2 bases at V and 2 bases at J; junction bases unmatched: 3. The CDR3 sequence is CASSLGGSAYNEQFF. CDR3 nucleotide sequence: TGTGCCAGCAGTTTAGGCGGGAGCGCCTACAATGAGCAGTTCTTC.

The rearrangement links TRBV6-1 to TRBJ1-6; TRBD1 is a possible D gene (5 bases). Trimming removed 2 bases from V and 5 bases from J, with 10 bases in between. The CDR3 has 15 amino acids. CDR1 and CDR2 from the germline V gene are MNHNS and SASEGT. The CDR3 loop is CASSELGANNSPLHF. The DNA for the CDR3 is TGTGCCAGCAGTGAATTAGGGGCCAATAATTCACCCCTCCACTTT.

The chain links TRBV25-1 to TRBJ1-6, with a tentative D call TRBD1 (5 bases). CDR1 is MGHDK and CDR2 is SYGVNS in the germline V gene. The ends were cut back, 3 bases at V and 5 bases at J, with 14 bases in the middle. The CDR3 sequence is 16 residues long. The CDR3 sequence is CASSDPGGTHNSPLHF. The DNA of the CDR3 is TGTGCCAGCAGTGATCCTGGGGGGACCCATAATTCACCCCTCCACTTT.

On this clone itself: Other DNA sequences in the sample encode the same CDR3. The rearrangement links TRBV19 to TRBJ1-1, with D hard to call. Trimming removed 1 base at V and 5 bases at J, with 5 bases between. The germline gives CDR1 LNHDA, CDR2 SQIVND (reference sequence). This CDR3 has 12 residues. This CDR3 is CASSIGLTEAFF. CDR3 nucleotides: TGTGCCAGTAGTATAGGTTTAACTGAAGCTTTCTTT.

This chain connects TRBV19 to TRBJ2-1, with 8 nucleotides matching TRBD2. There are 15 residues in the CDR3. Trimming cost V 4 bases and J 0 bases; bases outside gene matches: 2. The germline gives CDR1 LNHDA, CDR2 SQIVND (reference sequence). In nucleotides, the CDR3 is TGTGCCAGTAGTACTAGCGGGTCCTCCTACAATGAGCAGTTCTTC. Translation gives CASSTSGSSYNEQFF.

The chain uses TRBV3-1 (or the pseudogene TRBV3-2) and TRBJ1-1, with a possible D match to TRBD1 (5 bases). This CDR3 is built from 19 residues. Germline V lookup: CDR1 LGHDT, CDR2 YNNKEL (reference sequence). The V gene lost 6 bases and the J gene lost 4 bases, with 30 bases spanning the gap. The CDR3: CASSPPSLTDWSAVTEAFF. In DNA, the CDR3 is TGTGCCAGCAGTCCCCCCTCTTTGACAGATTGGTCTGCGGTCACTGAAGCTTTCTTT.

The chain joins TRBV28 to TRBJ1-1, with 7 bases aligning to TRBD1. V trimming: 6 bases; J trimming: 9 bases; junction bases outside the gene matches: 10. The CDR3 runs 13 residues. Germline-derived CDR1 and CDR2 are MDHEN and SYDVKM. As DNA, the CDR3 is TGTGCCAGCAGGGGGCCGGGACAGCGAAAAGCTTTCTTT. It encodes CASRGPGQRKAFF.

The table lists this clone with a count of one. This rearrangement joins TRBV19 to TRBJ2-1; 16 nucleotides agree with TRBD2. From germline, CDR1 is LNHDA and CDR2 SQIVND (reference sequence). V shed 5 bases and J 6 bases; nucleotides not matched to a gene: 16. The CDR3 consists of 20 residues. The CDR3 sequence: CASSERPGLAGGPGGNEQFF. The DNA of the CDR3 is TGTGCCAGTAGTGAGAGGCCGGGACTAGCGGGAGGGCCGGGGGGCAATGAGCAGTTCTTC.

CDR3 sequence reads: CASGLDDRIKNIQYF. The DNA for the CDR3 is TGTGCTAGTGGTTTGGATGACAGGATTAAAAACATTCAGTACTTC. This sequence joins TRBV12-5 and TRBJ2-4; tentatively, D is TRBD1 (6 bases). The CDR3 runs 15 residues. Trimming removed 1 base from V and 4 bases from J, with 11 bases in between. Germline values: CDR1 LGHNT, CDR2 FRNRAP.

The CDR3 protein is CASSSTLRSGEKLFF. DNA of the CDR3: TGTGCCAGCAGCAGCACGTTGCGCTCAGGCGAAAAACTGTTTTTT. This sequence joins TRBV9 and TRBJ1-4; no clear D. The CDR3 spans 15 residues. Deletions cut 4 bases from V and 8 bases from J, with 18 bases between. CDR1 is SGDLS and CDR2 is YYNGEE in the germline V gene.

The gene calls are TRBV9 and TRBJ2-3; the D gene is possibly TRBD1 (5 bases). This CDR3 contains 15 residues. The germline CDR1 and CDR2 sequences are SGDLS and YYNGEE. Trimming removed 0 bases from V and 3 bases from J, with 11 bases in between. The CDR3 protein is CASSVAGQGTDTQYF. The CDR3 region has the DNA TGTGCCAGCAGCGTAGCAGGGCAGGGAACAGATACGCAGTATTTT.